A selection of T cell receptor beta chains follows, all from one sample in a study of molecular identifiers for immune sequencing clone quantification. TCRdb used MiXCR to reprocess the PCR reads, holding one entry per CDR3 protein. Here the sample spans approximately 550,000 distinct CDR3 sequences, about 22% being singletons. Source material: naive CD8+ T cells from blood, with Jurkat cell RNA spiked in. These receptor sequences come from a human donor in good health. Some libraries in this study had Jurkat cell RNA spiked in. Each CDR3 is given with its conserved first and last residue. D genes are given only for firm matches. Only part of the rows carry a size: once, few, many, or a class if the clone is expanded.

D,J,size,V,CDR3,DNA
NA,TRBJ2-7,few,TRBV12-5,CASGLGGFYSYEQYF,TGTGCTAGTGGTTTAGGAGGGTTCTACTCCTACGAGCAGTACTTC
TRBD1,TRBJ2-7,few,TRBV6-5,CASSYLATGSEQYF,TGTGCCAGCAGTTACCTCGCGACAGGGTCCGAGCAGTACTTC
TRBD2,TRBJ2-3,many,TRBV6-4,CASSDSGTSIDTQYF,TGTGCCAGCAGTGACTCCGGGACTAGCATAGATACGCAGTATTTT
NA,TRBJ1-1,NA,TRBV4-1,CASSQYPGQGRTEAFF,TGCGCCAGCAGCCAATACCCGGGTCAGGGTCGGACTGAAGCTTTCTTT
NA,TRBJ1-2,NA,TRBV6-1,CATKVDYGYTF,TGTGCCACCAAAGTAGACTATGGCTACACCTTC
NA,TRBJ2-1,NA,TRBV7-9,CASSFVGSSYNEQFF,TGTGCCAGCAGCTTCGTTGGGAGCTCCTACAATGAGCAGTTCTTC
NA,TRBJ2-6,NA,TRBV13,CASTSDGGSGANVLTF,TGTGCCAGCACATCAGACGGAGGCTCTGGGGCCAACGTCCTGACTTTC
NA,TRBJ1-6,many,TRBV12-3/TRBV12-4,CASSANSPLHF,TGTGCCAGCAGCGCTAATTCACCCCTCCACTTT
NA,TRBJ1-6,NA,TRBV9,CASSDSKTGHSPLHF,TGTGCCAGCAGCGATAGTAAAACAGGGCATTCACCCCTCCACTTT
NA,TRBJ2-2,many,TRBV24-1,CATSDSQGFPNTGELFF,TGTGCCACCAGTGATTCCCAGGGTTTCCCGAACACCGGGGAGCTGTTTTTT
NA,TRBJ1-2,NA,TRBV25-1,CASSEGTGIYGYTF,TGTGCCAGCAGTGAAGGAACAGGAATCTATGGCTACACCTTC
NA,TRBJ2-7,few,TRBV4-3,CASSQDVGRFYEQYF,TGCGCCAGCAGCCAAGATGTTGGCAGGTTTTACGAGCAGTACTTC
NA,TRBJ1-1,few,TRBV7-9,CASSKPPGYMNTEAFF,TGTGCCAGCAGCAAACCCCCGGGATACATGAACACTGAAGCTTTCTTT
NA,TRBJ2-7,few,TRBV20-1,CSANELDSWDYEQYF,TGCAGTGCAAACGAACTGGACTCTTGGGACTACGAGCAGTACTTC
TRBD1,TRBJ2-7,NA,TRBV28,CASSLAPTGLNEQYF,TGTGCCAGCAGTTTGGCCCCGACAGGGCTCAACGAGCAGTACTTC